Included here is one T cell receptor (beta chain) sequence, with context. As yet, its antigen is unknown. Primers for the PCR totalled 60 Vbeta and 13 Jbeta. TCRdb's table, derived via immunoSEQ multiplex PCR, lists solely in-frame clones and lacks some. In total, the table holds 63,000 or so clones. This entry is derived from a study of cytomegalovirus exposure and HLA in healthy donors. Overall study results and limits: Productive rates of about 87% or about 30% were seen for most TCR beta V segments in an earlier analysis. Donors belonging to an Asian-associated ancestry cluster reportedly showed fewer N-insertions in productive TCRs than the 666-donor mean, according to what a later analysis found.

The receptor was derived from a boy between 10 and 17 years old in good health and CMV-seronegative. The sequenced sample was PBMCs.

CDR3 loop: CATSRERGGGTEAFF. The CDR3, as DNA: TGTGCCACCAGCAGGGAGAGGGGGGGCGGAACTGAAGCTTTCTTT. V and J are TRBV15 and TRBJ1-1; TRBD1 might be the D (6 bases). Trimming stripped 3 bases from V and 5 bases from J, with 16 bases between. Germline V gives CDR1 LNHNV, CDR2 YYDKDF (reference sequence). The CDR3 extends over 15 amino acids.